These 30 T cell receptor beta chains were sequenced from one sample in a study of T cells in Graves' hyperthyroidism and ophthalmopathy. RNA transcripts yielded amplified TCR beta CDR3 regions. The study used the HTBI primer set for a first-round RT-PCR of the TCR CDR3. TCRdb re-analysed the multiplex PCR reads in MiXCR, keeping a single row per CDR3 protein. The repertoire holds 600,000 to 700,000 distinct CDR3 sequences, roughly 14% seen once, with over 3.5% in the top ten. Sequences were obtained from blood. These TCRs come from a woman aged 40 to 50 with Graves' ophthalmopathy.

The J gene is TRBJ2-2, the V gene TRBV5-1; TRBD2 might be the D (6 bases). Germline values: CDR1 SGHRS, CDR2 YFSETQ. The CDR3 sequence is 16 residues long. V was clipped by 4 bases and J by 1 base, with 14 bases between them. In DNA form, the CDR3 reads TGCGCCAGCAGCCCCCTGTGGGAGGAGAACACCGGGGAGCTGTTTTTT. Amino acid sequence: CASSPLWEENTGELFF. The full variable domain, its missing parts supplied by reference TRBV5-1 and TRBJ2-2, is KAGVTQTPRYLIKTRGQQVTLSCSPISGHRSVSWYQQTPGQGLQFLFEYFSETQRNKGNFPGRFSGRQFSNSRSEMNVSTLELGDSALYLCASSPLWEENTGELFFGEGSRLTVL.

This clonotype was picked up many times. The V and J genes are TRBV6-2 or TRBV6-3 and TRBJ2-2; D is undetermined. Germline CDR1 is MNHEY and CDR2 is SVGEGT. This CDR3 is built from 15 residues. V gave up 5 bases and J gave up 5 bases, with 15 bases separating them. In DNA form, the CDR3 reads TGTGCCAGCAGTCCAGGTCGGAGAGAGACCGGGGAGCTGTTTTTT. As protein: CASSPGRRETGELFF.

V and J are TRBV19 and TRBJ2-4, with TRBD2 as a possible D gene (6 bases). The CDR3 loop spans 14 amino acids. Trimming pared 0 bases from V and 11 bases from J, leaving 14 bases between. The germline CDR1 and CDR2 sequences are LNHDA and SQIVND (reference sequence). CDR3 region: CASSIDPTGGVQYF. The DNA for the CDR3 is TGTGCCAGTAGTATAGATCCCACCGGAGGGGTTCAGTACTTC.

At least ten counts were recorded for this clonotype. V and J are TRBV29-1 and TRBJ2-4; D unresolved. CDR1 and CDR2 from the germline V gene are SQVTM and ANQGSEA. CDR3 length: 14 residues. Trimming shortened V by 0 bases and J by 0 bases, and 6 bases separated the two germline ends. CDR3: CSVEEDGAKNIQYF. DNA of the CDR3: TGCAGCGTTGAAGAGGACGGAGCCAAAAACATTCAGTACTTC.

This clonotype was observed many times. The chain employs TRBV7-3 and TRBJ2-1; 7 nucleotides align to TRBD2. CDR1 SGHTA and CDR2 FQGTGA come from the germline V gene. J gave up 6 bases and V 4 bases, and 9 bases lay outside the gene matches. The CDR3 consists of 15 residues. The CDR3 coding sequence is TGTGCCAGCAGCTCCCAGCGGGATAGTTCCAATGAGCAGTTCTTC. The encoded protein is CASSSQRDSSNEQFF.

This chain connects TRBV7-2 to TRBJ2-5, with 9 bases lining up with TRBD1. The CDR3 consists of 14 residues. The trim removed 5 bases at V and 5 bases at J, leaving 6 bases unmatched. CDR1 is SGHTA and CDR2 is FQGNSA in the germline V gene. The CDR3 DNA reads TGTGCCAGCAGCAAGGACAGGGGAGGGGAGACCCAGTACTTC. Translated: CASSKDRGGETQYF.

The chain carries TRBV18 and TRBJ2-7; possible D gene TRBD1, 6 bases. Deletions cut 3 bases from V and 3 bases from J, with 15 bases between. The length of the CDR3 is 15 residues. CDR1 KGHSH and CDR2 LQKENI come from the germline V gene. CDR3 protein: CASSPAGVVGYEQYF. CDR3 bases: TGTGCCAGCTCACCGGCAGGGGTTGTGGGCTACGAGCAGTACTTC.

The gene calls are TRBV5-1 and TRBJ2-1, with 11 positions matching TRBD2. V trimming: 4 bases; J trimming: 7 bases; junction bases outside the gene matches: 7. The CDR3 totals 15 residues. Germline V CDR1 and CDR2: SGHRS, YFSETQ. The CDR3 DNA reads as TGCGCCAGCAGCCTCGGACTAGCGGGCCCAAATGAGCAGTTCTTC. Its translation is CASSLGLAGPNEQFF.

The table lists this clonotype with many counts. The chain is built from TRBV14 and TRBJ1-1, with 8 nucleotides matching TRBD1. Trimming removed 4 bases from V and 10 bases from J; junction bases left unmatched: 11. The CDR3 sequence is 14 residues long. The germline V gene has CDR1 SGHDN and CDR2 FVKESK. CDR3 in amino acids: CASSRSPPDRGAFF. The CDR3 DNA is TGTGCCAGCAGCCGCTCACCCCCCGACAGGGGAGCTTTCTTT.

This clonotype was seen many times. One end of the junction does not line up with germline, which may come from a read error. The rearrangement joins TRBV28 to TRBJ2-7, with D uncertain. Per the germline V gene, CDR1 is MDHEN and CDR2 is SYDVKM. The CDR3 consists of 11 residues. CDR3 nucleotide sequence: TGTGCCAGCAGTACTACTTACGAGCAGCACTTC. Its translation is CASSTTYEQHF.

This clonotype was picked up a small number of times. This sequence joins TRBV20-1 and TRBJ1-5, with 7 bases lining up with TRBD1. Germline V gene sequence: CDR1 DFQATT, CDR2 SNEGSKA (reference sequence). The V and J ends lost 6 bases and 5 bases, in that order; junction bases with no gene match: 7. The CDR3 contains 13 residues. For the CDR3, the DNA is TGCAGTGCAAACGCAGGGGGGGATCAGCCCCAGCATTTT. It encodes CSANAGGDQPQHF.

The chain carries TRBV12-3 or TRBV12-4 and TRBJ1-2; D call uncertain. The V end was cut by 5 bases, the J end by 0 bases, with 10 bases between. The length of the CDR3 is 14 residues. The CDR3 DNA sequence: TGTGCCAGCAGTACTAGAGCTACTAACTATGGCTACACCTTC. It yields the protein CASSTRATNYGYTF.

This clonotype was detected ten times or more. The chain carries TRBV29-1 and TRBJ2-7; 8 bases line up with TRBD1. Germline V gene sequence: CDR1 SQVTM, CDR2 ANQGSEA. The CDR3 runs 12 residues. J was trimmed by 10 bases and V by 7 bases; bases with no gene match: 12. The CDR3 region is CSAGDRGSEQYF. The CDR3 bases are TGCAGCGCTGGAGACAGGGGTAGTGAACAGTACTTC.

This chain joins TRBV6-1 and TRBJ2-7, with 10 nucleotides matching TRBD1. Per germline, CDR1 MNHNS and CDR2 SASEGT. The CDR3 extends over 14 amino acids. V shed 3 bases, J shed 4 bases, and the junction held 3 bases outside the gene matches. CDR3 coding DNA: TGTGCCAGCAGTGACGGGACAGGGGTTTACGAGCAGTACTTC. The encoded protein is CASSDGTGVYEQYF.

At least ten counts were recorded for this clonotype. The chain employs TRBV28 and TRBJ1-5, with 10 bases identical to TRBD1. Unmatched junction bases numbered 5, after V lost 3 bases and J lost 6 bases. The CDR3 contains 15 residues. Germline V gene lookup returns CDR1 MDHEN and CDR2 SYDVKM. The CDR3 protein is CASSLTGGQAQPQHF. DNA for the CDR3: TGTGCCAGCAGTTTGACAGGGGGCCAAGCTCAGCCCCAGCATTTT.

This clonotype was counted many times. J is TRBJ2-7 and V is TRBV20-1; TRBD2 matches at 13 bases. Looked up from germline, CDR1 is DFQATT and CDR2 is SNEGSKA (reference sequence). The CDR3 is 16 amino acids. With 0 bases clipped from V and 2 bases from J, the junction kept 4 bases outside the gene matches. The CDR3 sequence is CSARDRGLAGTYEQYF. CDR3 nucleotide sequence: TGCAGTGCTAGAGATCGGGGACTAGCGGGAACCTACGAGCAGTACTTC.

CDR3 region: CASNIGRSYEQYF. CDR3 bases: TGTGCCAGCAATATCGGGAGATCCTACGAGCAGTACTTC. The J gene is TRBJ2-7, the V gene TRBV28; perhaps TRBD2 as D (6 bases). Trimming cost V 7 bases and J 1 base, with 11 bases left between them. The CDR3 covers 13 residues. Germline V lookup: CDR1 MDHEN, CDR2 SYDVKM.

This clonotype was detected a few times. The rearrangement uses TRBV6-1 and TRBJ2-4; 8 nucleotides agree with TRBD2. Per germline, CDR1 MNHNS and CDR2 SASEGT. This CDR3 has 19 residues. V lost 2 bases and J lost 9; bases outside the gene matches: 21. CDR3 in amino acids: CASSERGRTTIGRGGIQYF. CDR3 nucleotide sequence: TGTGCCAGCAGTGAAAGGGGTAGGACTACCATCGGGAGGGGAGGCATTCAGTACTTC.

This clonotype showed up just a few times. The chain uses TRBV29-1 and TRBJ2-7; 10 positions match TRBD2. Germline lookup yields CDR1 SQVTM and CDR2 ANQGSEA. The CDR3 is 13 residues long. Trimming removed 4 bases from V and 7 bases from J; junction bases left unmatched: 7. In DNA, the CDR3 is TGCAGCGTTGTGGATAGCGGGAGGCGTGAGCAGTACTTC. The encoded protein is CSVVDSGRREQYF.

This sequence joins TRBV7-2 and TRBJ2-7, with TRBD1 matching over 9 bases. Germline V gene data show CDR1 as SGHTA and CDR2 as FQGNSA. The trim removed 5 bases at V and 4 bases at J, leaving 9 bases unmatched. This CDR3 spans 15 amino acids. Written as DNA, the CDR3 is TGTGCCAGCAGCACCTTCACAGGGGGCGGGTACGAGCAGTACTTC. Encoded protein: CASSTFTGGGYEQYF.

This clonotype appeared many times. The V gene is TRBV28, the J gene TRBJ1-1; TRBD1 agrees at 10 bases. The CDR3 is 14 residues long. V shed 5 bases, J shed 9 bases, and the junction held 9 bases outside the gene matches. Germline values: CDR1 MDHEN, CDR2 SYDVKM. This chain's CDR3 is CASSLPGQGPKAFF. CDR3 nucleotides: TGTGCCAGCAGTCTTCCGGGACAGGGGCCGAAAGCTTTCTTT.

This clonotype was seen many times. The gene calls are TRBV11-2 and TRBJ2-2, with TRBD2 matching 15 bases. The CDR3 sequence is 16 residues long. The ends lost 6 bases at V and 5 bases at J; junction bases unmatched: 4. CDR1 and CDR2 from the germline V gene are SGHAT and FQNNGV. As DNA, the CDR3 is TGTGCCAGCAGTAGGACTAGCGGGAGGGGTACCGGGGAGCTGTTTTTT. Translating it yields CASSRTSGRGTGELFF.

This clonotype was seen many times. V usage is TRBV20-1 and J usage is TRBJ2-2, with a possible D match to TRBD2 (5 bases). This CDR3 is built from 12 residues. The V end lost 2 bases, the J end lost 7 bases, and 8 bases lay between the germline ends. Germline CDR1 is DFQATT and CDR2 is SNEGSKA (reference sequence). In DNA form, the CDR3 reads TGCAGTGCTAGAAGCGGTGTCGGGGAGCTGTTTTTT. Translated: CSARSGVGELFF.

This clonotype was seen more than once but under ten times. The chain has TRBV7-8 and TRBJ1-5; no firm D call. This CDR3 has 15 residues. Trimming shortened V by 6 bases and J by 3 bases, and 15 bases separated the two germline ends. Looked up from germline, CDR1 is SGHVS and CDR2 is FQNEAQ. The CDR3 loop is CASSPRREINQPQHF. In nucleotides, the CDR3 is TGTGCCAGCAGTCCTAGGAGGGAGATCAATCAGCCCCAGCATTTT.

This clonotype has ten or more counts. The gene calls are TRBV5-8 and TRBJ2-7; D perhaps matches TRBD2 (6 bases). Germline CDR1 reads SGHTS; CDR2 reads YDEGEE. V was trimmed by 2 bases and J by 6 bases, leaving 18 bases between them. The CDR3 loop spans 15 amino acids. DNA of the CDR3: TGTGCCAGCAGCTTATCGAGCGGGCCTTGGTCCGAGCAGTACTTC. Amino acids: CASSLSSGPWSEQYF. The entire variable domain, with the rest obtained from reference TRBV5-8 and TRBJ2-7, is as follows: EAGVTQSPTHLIKTRGQQATLRCSPISGHTSVYWYQQALGLGLQFLLWYDEGEERNRGNFPPRFSGRQFPNYSSELNVNALELEDSALYLCASSLSSGPWSEQYFGPGTRLTVT.

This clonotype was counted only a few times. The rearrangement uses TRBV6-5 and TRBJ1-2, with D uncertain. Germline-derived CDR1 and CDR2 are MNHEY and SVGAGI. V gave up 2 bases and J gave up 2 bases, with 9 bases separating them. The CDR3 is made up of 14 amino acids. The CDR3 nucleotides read TGTGCCAGCAGTTACGGTGTGTCCAACTATGGCTACACCTTC. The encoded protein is CASSYGVSNYGYTF.

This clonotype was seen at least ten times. CDR3 sequence (DNA): TGTGCCAGCAGCAATCCGCGACCGGCTAGCCCGTACTTC. Amino acid sequence: CASSNPRPASPYF. The chain links TRBV6-2 or TRBV6-3 to TRBJ2-7; D perhaps matches TRBD2 (5 bases). Trimming pared 6 bases from V and 12 bases from J, leaving 21 bases between. Germline V gene data show CDR1 as MNHEY and CDR2 as SVGEGT. The length of the CDR3 is 13 residues.

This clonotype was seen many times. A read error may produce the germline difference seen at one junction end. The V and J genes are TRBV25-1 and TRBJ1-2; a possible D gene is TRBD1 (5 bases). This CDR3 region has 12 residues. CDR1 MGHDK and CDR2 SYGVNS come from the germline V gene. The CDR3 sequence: CASSGPGLIFVF. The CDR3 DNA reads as TGTGCCAGCAGTGGGCCGGGACTGATTTTCGTCTTC.

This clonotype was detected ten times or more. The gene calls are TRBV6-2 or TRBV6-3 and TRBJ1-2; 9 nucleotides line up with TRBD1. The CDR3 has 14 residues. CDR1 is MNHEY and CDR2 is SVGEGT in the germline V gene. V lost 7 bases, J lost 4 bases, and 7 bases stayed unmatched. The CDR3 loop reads CASIRDRVAYGYTF. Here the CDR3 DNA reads TGTGCCAGCATTCGGGACAGGGTCGCCTATGGCTACACCTTC.

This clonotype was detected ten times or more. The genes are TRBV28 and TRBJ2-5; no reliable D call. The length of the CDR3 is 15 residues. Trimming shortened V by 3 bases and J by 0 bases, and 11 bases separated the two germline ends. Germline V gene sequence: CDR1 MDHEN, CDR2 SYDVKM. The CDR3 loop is CASSLVQVYQETQYF. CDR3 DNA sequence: TGTGCCAGCAGTTTGGTCCAGGTTTACCAAGAGACCCAGTACTTC.